This T cell receptor (beta chain) was sequenced for a study of cytomegalovirus exposure and HLA in healthy donors. General study results and limits: It was only CMV serostatus that was available as immune exposure information. The presence/absence work took it that sequencing depth was about the same across donors. Overall, roughly 150 TCR beta chains were annotated as cytomegalovirus-associated.

Use of 60 Vbeta and 13 Jbeta primers characterized the PCR. The assay was immunoSEQ multiplex PCR, and TCRdb's table has in-frame clones only and misses some. This table holds about 160,000 clones, roughly 87% found once. In regard to this clone: Its antigen is still unknown.

The CDR3 spans 13 residues. Germline CDR1 GTSNPN, CDR2 SVGIG (reference sequence). V was pared by 5 bases and J by 1 base, with 0 bases of the junction left unmatched. The specimen was PBMCs. V and J are TRBV30 and TRBJ2-7, with 12 bases identical to TRBD2. The sequence came from a man in his fifties in good health and CMV-seropositive. The CDR3 bases are TGTGCCTGGCTAGCGGGAGGGTCCTACGAGCAGTACTTC. It encodes CAWLAGGSYEQYF.